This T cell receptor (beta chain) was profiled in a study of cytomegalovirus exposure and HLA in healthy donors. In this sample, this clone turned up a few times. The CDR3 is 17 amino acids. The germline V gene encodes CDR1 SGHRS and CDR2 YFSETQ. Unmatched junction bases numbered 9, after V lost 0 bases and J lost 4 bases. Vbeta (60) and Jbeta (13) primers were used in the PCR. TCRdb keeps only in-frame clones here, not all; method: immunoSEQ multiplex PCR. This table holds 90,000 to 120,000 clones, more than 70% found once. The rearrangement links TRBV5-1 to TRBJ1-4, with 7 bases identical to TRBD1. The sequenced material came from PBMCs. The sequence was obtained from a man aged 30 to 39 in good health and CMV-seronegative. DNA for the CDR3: TGCGCCAGCAGCTTGGCCCCCGGACAGGAGCGTAATGAAAAACTGTTTTTT. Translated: CASSLAPGQERNEKLFF.